These T cell receptor beta chains were read from a single sample in a study of PD-1 blockade in classical Hodgkin lymphoma. Repertoires were generated with immunoSEQ multiplex PCR, while TCRdb's copy carries only in-frame clones and drops some. The table shows some 93,000 clones, with 83% occurring only once. Here the sequenced sample was peripheral blood mononuclear cells (PBMCs), taken before the fourth cycle of nivolumab. Every receptor here comes from a human donor with classical Hodgkin lymphoma. Both conserved end residues are part of each CDR3. The D gene is left open where the match is weak. Clone size is given for some rows only: seen once, a few or many times, or a class if the clone is expanded.

D gene	clone size	J gene	V gene	CDR3 protein	CDR3 DNA
.	.	TRBJ1-3	TRBV30	CAWKTGNTIYF	TGTGCCTGGAAAACCGGAAACACCATATATTTT
.	.	TRBJ2-4	TRBV7-2	CASSLPGIAKNIQYF	TGTGCCAGCAGCTTACCCGGGATAGCCAAAAACATTCAGTACTTC
.	.	TRBJ2-3	TRBV7-2	CASSLAGALDTQYF	TGTGCCAGCAGCTTGGCGGGGGCCCTGGATACGCAGTATTTT
TRBD1	.	TRBJ1-2	TRBV28	CASSLRTGLGYTF	TGTGCCAGCAGTTTAAGGACAGGGCTTGGCTACACCTTC
TRBD2	.	TRBJ2-1	TRBV27	CASSLYGGIAGVGEQFF	TGTGCCAGCAGTTTATACGGGGGGATAGCGGGAGTTGGTGAGCAGTTCTTC
TRBD1	.	TRBJ1-1	TRBV5-4	CASSSSGGGTEAFF	TGTGCCAGCAGCAGCTCAGGGGGGGGCACTGAAGCTTTCTTT
.	once	TRBJ1-1	TRBV10-3	CATRPETSTEAFF	TGTGCCACAAGACCCGAGACCAGCACTGAAGCTTTCTTT
.	once	TRBJ2-7	TRBV6-6	CASSNTGDAQYF	TGTGCCAGCAGCAATACCGGAGACGCGCAGTACTTC
.	.	TRBJ2-7	TRBV15	CATSRDRGYEQYF	TGTGCCACCAGCAGAGATCGGGGATACGAGCAGTACTTC
.	few	TRBJ1-2	TRBV7-8	CASSLESRLRLLGYTF	TGTGCCAGCAGCTTAGAATCCCGTTTAAGACTCTTAGGCTACACCTTC
TRBD2	.	TRBJ2-3	TRBV25-1	CASSPPRLAGGRGDTQYF	TGTGCCAGCAGTCCCCCCCGCCTAGCGGGAGGCCGGGGAGATACGCAGTATTTT
TRBD2	.	TRBJ2-7	TRBV7-3	CASSPGLGYEQYF	TGTGCCAGCAGCCCGGGACTAGGCTACGAGCAGTACTTC
TRBD2	.	TRBJ2-1	TRBV19	CASSDWTSGGYNEQFF	TGTGCCAGTAGTGACTGGACTAGCGGGGGTTACAATGAGCAGTTCTTC
.	once	TRBJ2-3	TRBV5-1	CASSLGYSTDTQYF	TGCGCCAGCAGCTTGGGGTACAGCACAGATACGCAGTATTTT
.	few	TRBJ2-2	TRBV19	CASSLHTSTGELFF	TGTGCCAGTAGTCTCCACACTAGTACCGGGGAGCTGTTTTTT